Listed below are T cell receptor beta chains from one sample, sequenced in a study of blood T cell repertoires in COVID-19. Here immunoSEQ multiplex PCR was the method, and the copy in TCRdb shows in-frame clones only, minus some. The table shows about 210,000 clones, with around 86% occurring only once. What was sequenced was PBMCs or T cells enriched from blood (not recorded which). Source of these receptors: a man aged 25-40 years in a cohort exposed to, infected with or recovered from COVID-19 (not recorded which). Each CDR3 is given with its conserved first and last residue. A D gene is named only where the DNA matches it firmly. Expanded clones are given a class, and other clones once, few, many or no size at all.

few,-,TRBJ1-1,TRBV18,TGTGCCAGCTCACAGAGCGGACAGACCACTGAAGCTTTCTTT,CASSQSGQTTEAFF
-,TRBD1,TRBJ1-6,TRBV5-1,TGCGCCAGCAGCTTGCGACAGGGCGGCGATTCACCCCTCCACTTT,CASSLRQGGDSPLHF
many,TRBD1,TRBJ2-7,TRBV6-5,TGTGCCAGCAGACACCGGGACAGCTACGAGCAGTACTTC,CASRHRDSYEQYF
-,-,TRBJ2-7,TRBV10-1,TGCGCCAGCAGTGAGTCGACGGGGATTTCCCCCTACGAGCAGTACTTC,CASSESTGISPYEQYF
-,-,TRBJ2-1,TRBV9,TGTGCCAGCAGCGTAGCGGGAGACAGGGACAATGAGCAGTTCTTC,CASSVAGDRDNEQFF
-,TRBD2,TRBJ2-5,TRBV10-3,TGTGCCATCAGTGAAGCGGGAGGGCCGGAGACCCAGTACTTC,CAISEAGGPETQYF
-,TRBD2,TRBJ2-1,TRBV3-1/TRBV3-2,TGTGCCAGCAGCCACGAGAGGGGACTAGCGACTTCGAGCTCCTACAATGAGCAGTTCTTC,CASSHERGLATSSSYNEQFF
once,TRBD1,TRBJ2-1,TRBV9,TGTGCCAGCAGCACCCCGGGGACAGGGGGCGATGAGCAGTTCTTC,CASSTPGTGGDEQFF
-,TRBD1,TRBJ2-6,TRBV27,TGTGCCAGCAGTGCGGTTATAGGGGGCTCCACTCTCTCTGGGGCCAACGTCCTGACTTTC,CASSAVIGGSTLSGANVLTF
once,TRBD1,TRBJ2-2,TRBV24-1,TGTGCCACCAGTGATTTCCCGTCTACAGGGGTGAACACCGGGGAGCTGTTTTTT,CATSDFPSTGVNTGELFF
-,-,TRBJ1-5,TRBV28,TGTGCCAGCAGTCTTCCCGCGGGGAATCAGCCCCAGCATTTT,CASSLPAGNQPQHF
-,-,TRBJ2-5,TRBV27,TGTGCCAGCAGTTCGGAGGCCAGAGAGACCCAGTACTTC,CASSSEARETQYF
-,-,TRBJ2-1,TRBV29-1,TGCAGCGTTCCAAAGCCCGGAGTACGGTACAATGAGCAGTTCTTC,CSVPKPGVRYNEQFF
-,TRBD1,TRBJ1-2,TRBV28,TGTGCCAGCAGAGGGACAGGGGTCGGCTATGGCTACACCTTC,CASRGTGVGYGYTF
-,TRBD1,TRBJ1-6,TRBV19,TGTGCCAGTAGACCGACAGGGGCTGGGTCACCCCTCCACTTT,CASRPTGAGSPLHF
-,TRBD1,TRBJ1-2,TRBV28,TGTGCCAGCAGTTACACAGGGGACTACTATGGCTACACCTTC,CASSYTGDYYGYTF
-,TRBD1,TRBJ1-1,TRBV24-1,TGTGCCACCAGTGGAACACAGGGGGCGCTCGGATGGGCTTTCTTT,CATSGTQGALGWAFF
many,-,TRBJ2-2,TRBV25-1,TGTGCCAGCAGTGAATATAGCGAAACCGGGGAGCTGTTTTTT,CASSEYSETGELFF
-,-,TRBJ2-1,TRBV6-5,TGTGCCAGCAGTTACGAATCCGGGACAACAGGTCAGTTCTTC,CASSYESGTTGQFF
-,-,TRBJ2-1,TRBV9,TGTGCCAGCAGCGTAGACAGCGGATTATACAATGAGCAGTTCTTC,CASSVDSGLYNEQFF
medium-sized,-,TRBJ2-1,TRBV7-2,TGTGCCAGCAGCTTTATAGCCGGCGCCAATGAGCAGTTCTTC,CASSFIAGANEQFF
once,TRBD1,TRBJ1-5,TRBV7-8,TGTGCCAGCAGCTACCGTGGACAGGGGAGACGCAATCAGCCCCAGCATTTT,CASSYRGQGRRNQPQHF
-,TRBD2,TRBJ2-1,TRBV4-1,TGCGCCAGCAGCCAATCGGGGGGGCCTCCGGTGAATGAGCAGTTCTTC,CASSQSGGPPVNEQFF
-,TRBD2,TRBJ2-3,TRBV13,TGTGCCAGCAGCTTCCTTAGCGGGAGTAGGAGGACAGATACGCAGTATTTT,CASSFLSGSRRTDTQYF
-,TRBD2,TRBJ2-3,TRBV3-1/TRBV3-2,TGTGCCAGCAGCCAAGGAGGACTAGCGGGAAGCACAGATACGCAGTATTTT,CASSQGGLAGSTDTQYF
-,TRBD1,TRBJ1-4,TRBV28,TGTGCCAGCAGCACACGGGACAGAATTGAAAAACTGTTTTTT,CASSTRDRIEKLFF
few,-,TRBJ2-5,TRBV4-1,TGCGCCAGCAGCTTCTCCGGGACACAAGAGACCCAGTACTTC,CASSFSGTQETQYF
once,-,TRBJ2-1,TRBV5-4,TGTGCCAGCAGCGTGAGGCAGGGTCTTTCCTATGAGCAGTTCTTC,CASSVRQGLSYEQFF
-,TRBD1,TRBJ1-1,TRBV18,TGTGCCAGCTCACTCGTCCGGGACAGGGGGCGAGTAGACCCGAACACTGAAGCTTTCTTT,CASSLVRDRGRVDPNTEAFF
-,-,TRBJ2-2,TRBV29-1,TGCAGCGTTGTAGGCCTCGAGGGAATAAAGGCCGGGGAGCTGTTTTTT,CSVVGLEGIKAGELFF
-,TRBD1,TRBJ2-7,TRBV24-1,TGTGCCACCAGTGATCCCGGGACAGGGGGAAGGCAGCAGTACTTC,CATSDPGTGGRQQYF
once,-,TRBJ2-1,TRBV7-8,TGTGCCAGCAGCTTAGCTGGGGTTATCGACAGGAACGTTCCGAGCTCCTACAATGAGCAGTTCTTC,CASSLAGVIDRNVPSSYNEQFF
once,-,TRBJ1-1,TRBV19,TGTGCCAGTAGTGGCGCCTGGGCAGTCCTAAACACTGAAGCTTTCTTT,CASSGAWAVLNTEAFF
-,TRBD2,TRBJ2-7,TRBV28,TGTGCCAGCAGTCTAGCGGGAGTTCAGTACGAGCAGTACTTC,CASSLAGVQYEQYF
-,TRBD2,TRBJ2-5,TRBV7-3,TGTGCCAGCAGCGCAGGGACTAGCGGGAGAGAGACCCAGTACTTC,CASSAGTSGRETQYF
once,-,TRBJ1-2,TRBV11-2,TGTGCCAGCAGCTTAGAGCCAGGGCCCTATGGCTACACCTTC,CASSLEPGPYGYTF
-,-,TRBJ2-7,TRBV6-5,TGTGCCAGCAGCCGCACAGGAATTAGCGGTTACGAGCAGTACTTC,CASSRTGISGYEQYF
-,-,TRBJ2-5,TRBV28,TGTGCCAGCAGAAGAGCGCAGCAAGAGACCCAGTACTTC,CASRRAQQETQYF
-,TRBD1,TRBJ2-5,TRBV6-2/TRBV6-3,TGTGCCAGCAGTTACTCGCCGGGACAGGCGATGCAAGAGACCCAGTACTTC,CASSYSPGQAMQETQYF
-,-,TRBJ2-1,TRBV6-2/TRBV6-3,TGTGCCAGCAGTTACTCTAGAAAGACTCCCAATTTAGTAGGCTACAATGAGCAGTTCTTC,CASSYSRKTPNLVGYNEQFF
-,TRBD2,TRBJ2-1,TRBV7-3,TGTGCCAGCAGCGAAACCCGGACTAGCGGGAGCCGCAATGAGCAGTTCTTC,CASSETRTSGSRNEQFF
-,TRBD1,TRBJ1-2,TRBV7-2,TGTGCCAGCACTCCGGGACAGGGAGTCTATGGCTACACCTTC,CASTPGQGVYGYTF
-,-,TRBJ2-3,TRBV4-3,TGCGCCAGCAGCCTCCAGAGCCGGAGCCGAAGCACAGATACGCAGTATTTT,CASSLQSRSRSTDTQYF
-,-,TRBJ2-7,TRBV27,TGTGCCAGCAGTTTACGGGGCTACGAGCAGTACTTC,CASSLRGYEQYF
-,TRBD2,TRBJ2-3,TRBV9,TGTGCCAGCAGCGTAGTACTAGCGGGGACGCAGTATTTT,CASSVVLAGTQYF
-,TRBD2,TRBJ2-1,TRBV5-1,TGCGCCAGCAGCTCCGGCGGACTAGCGGGAGGGGATGAGCAGTTCTTC,CASSSGGLAGGDEQFF
-,-,TRBJ2-3,TRBV18,TGTGCCAGCTCACCGGTTACTAGCACAGATACGCAGTATTTT,CASSPVTSTDTQYF
-,-,TRBJ1-4,TRBV14,TGTGCCAGCAGCCAAGTTTACGGGGAAAAACTGTTTTTT,CASSQVYGEKLFF
-,-,TRBJ1-1,TRBV4-2,TGTGCCAGCAGCCAAGGGGCGACCGGCGCCCTGAACACTGAAGCTTTCTTT,CASSQGATGALNTEAFF
-,-,TRBJ2-5,TRBV15,TGTGCCACCGTGCGGGATAAGTCTTTCGGAGAGACCCAGTACTTC,CATVRDKSFGETQYF
-,TRBD1,TRBJ2-7,TRBV5-8,TGTGCCAGCAGCTTGGGACAGGGGAGGTACGAGCAGTACTTC,CASSLGQGRYEQYF
-,TRBD2,TRBJ2-1,TRBV5-5,TGTGCCAGCAGCTTTTCTGAATCTGGACTAGCTTACAATGTGCAGTTCTTC,CASSFSESGLAYNVQFF
-,-,TRBJ2-3,TRBV18,TGTGCCAGCTCACCAGGGCTACTTAATACGCAGTATTTT,CASSPGLLNTQYF
-,-,TRBJ1-4,TRBV4-2,TGTGCCAGCAGCCAAGATCCCCCAGGACCCGGGGCTAATGAAAAACTGTTTTTT,CASSQDPPGPGANEKLFF
-,TRBD1,TRBJ1-5,TRBV19,TGTGCCAGTAGTCCAGGACAGGGCGAGAATCAGCCCCAGCATTTT,CASSPGQGENQPQHF
-,-,TRBJ2-1,TRBV3-1/TRBV3-2,TGTGCCAGCAGTCCTATTCCGGGTAGCTCCTACAATGAGCAGTTCTTC,CASSPIPGSSYNEQFF
-,-,TRBJ2-1,TRBV9,TGTGCCAGCAGCGTCCTAGGGGTCAATGAGCAGTTCTTC,CASSVLGVNEQFF